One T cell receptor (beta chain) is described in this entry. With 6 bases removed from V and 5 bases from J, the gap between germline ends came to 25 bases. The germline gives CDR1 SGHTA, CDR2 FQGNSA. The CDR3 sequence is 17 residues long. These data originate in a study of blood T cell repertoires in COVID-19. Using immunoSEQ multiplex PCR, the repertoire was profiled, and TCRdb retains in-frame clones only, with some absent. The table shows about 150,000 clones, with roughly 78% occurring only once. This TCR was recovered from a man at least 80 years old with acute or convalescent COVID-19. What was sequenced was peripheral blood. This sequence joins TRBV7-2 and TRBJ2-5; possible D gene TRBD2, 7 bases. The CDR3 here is CASRGRTGLGGPETQYF. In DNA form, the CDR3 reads TGTGCCAGCAGGGGAAGGACCGGACTCGGGGGGCCCGAGACCCAGTACTTC.